The next 24 T cell receptor beta chains were all read from a single sample in a study of tumor and adjacent non-tumor tissue in lung cancer. The template was RNA from unsorted bulk tissue. The library came from three nested PCR rounds adapted from ARM-PCR protocols. A single record per CDR3 protein comes from TCRdb applying MiXCR to the multiplex PCR reads. The repertoire has 100,000 to 150,000 distinct CDR3 sequences, approximately 71% of them found once; the top ten carry more than 10%. Input material: lung tumor tissue. The receptors shown here come from a man aged 30 to 39 with non-small cell lung cancer.

Comment on this clonotype: At one end the junction does not follow the germline gene, possibly because of a read error. The gene calls are TRBV6-5 and TRBJ2-2, with D tentatively TRBD1 (6 bases). Looked up from germline, CDR1 is MNHEY and CDR2 is SVGAGI. The CDR3 has 15 amino acids. This CDR3 is CTSSAWDIRSGELFF. The CDR3, as DNA: TGTACCAGCAGTGCCTGGGACATCCGATCGGGGGAGCTGTTTTTT.

As to this clonotype: A read error is possible here, since a much larger clone lies one base away. The J gene is TRBJ2-3, the V gene TRBV4-2; D perhaps matches TRBD1 (5 bases). V was cut by 4 bases and J by 8 bases, with 16 bases left in between. In germline, CDR1 is LGHNA, CDR2 YNFKEQ. The CDR3 contains 14 residues. The CDR3 region is CASSPGAKESTQYF. The CDR3 DNA sequence: TGTGCCAGCAGCCCTGGGGCCAAGGAAAGTACGCAGTATTTT.

Concerning this clonotype itself: With a much larger clone just one base away, this may be a read error. This chain links TRBV6-5 with TRBJ1-2; tentatively, D is TRBD1 (6 bases). The CDR3 has 13 amino acids. Germline CDR1 MNHEY, CDR2 SVGAGI. The V gene lost 10 bases and the J gene lost 2 bases, with 14 bases spanning the gap. The CDR3 is CAISSQGNYGYTF. CDR3 DNA: TGTGCCATCAGCTCACAGGGAAACTATGGCTACACCTTC.

Concerning this clonotype: A read error may explain this, as a much larger clone is one base away. The J gene is TRBJ2-1, the V gene TRBV4-2; 10 nucleotides align to TRBD2. Germline assignment: CDR1 LGHNA and CDR2 YNFKEQ. The CDR3 is 18 amino acids. The CDR3 nucleotides are TGTGCCAGCAGCCAAGAAGGAATACGACTAGCGGGTTACAATGACCAGTTCTTC. Protein product: CASSQEGIRLAGYNDQFF.

Concerning this clonotype itself: This may come from a read error, since a much larger clone is one base off. The CDR3, as DNA: TGTGCCAGCAGCGTAGAGGCTTACAATGAGCAGTTCTTC. Protein product: CASSVEAYNEQFF. This chain joins TRBV13 and TRBJ2-1; no clear D gene. There are 13 residues in the CDR3. The germline V and J ends were trimmed by 5 bases and 4 bases, with 9 bases remaining between them. Germline CDR1 reads PRHDT; CDR2 reads FYEKMQ (reference sequence).

Concerning this clonotype itself: Its ends do not fully match the called genes, so a read error is possible. The rearrangement joins TRBV20-1 to TRBJ1-1; D gene uncertain. This CDR3 comprises 12 residues. Germline V gene data show CDR1 as DFQATT and CDR2 as SNEGSKA (reference sequence). Written as DNA, the CDR3 is TGCAGTGCTAGAGGCCCGAACGCTGAAGCTTTCTTT. It codes for CSARGPNAEAFF.

J is TRBJ2-1 and V is TRBV6-1; D call uncertain. Germline lookup yields CDR1 MNHNS and CDR2 SASEGT. V lost 11 bases, J lost 8 bases, and 13 bases lay in between. The CDR3 sequence is 11 residues long. The CDR3 reads CAGIRTHEQFF. DNA for the CDR3: TGTGCCGGCATCCGGACGCATGAGCAGTTCTTC.

As to this clonotype: Given a much more abundant clone one base away, this may be a read error. V gene TRBV20-1 combines with J gene TRBJ2-7; D not certain. In germline, CDR1 is DFQATT, CDR2 SNEGSKA (reference sequence). This CDR3 spans 15 amino acids. Written as DNA, the CDR3 is TGCAGTGTTAGAGATAATGGGCGGCCTGGGGACGAGCAGTACTTC. This encodes CSVRDNGRPGDEQYF.

Note on this clonotype: Germline is not matched at one junction end, which may reflect a read error. The gene calls are TRBV6-1 and TRBJ2-7; D unclear. Looked up from germline, CDR1 is MNHNS and CDR2 is SASEGT. This CDR3 is 15 amino acids long. This chain's CDR3 is CASSREDRIPYERYF. CDR3 bases: TGTGCCAGCAGCCGAGAAGATAGGATCCCCTACGAGCGGTACTTC.

The sample holds one count of this clonotype. The CDR3 carries no conserved terminal phenylalanine or tryptophan, so it likely arises from a read error. The chain employs TRBV11-2 and TRBJ2-1; 10 nucleotides match TRBD2. The CDR3 is 15 amino acids. In germline, CDR1 is SGHAT, CDR2 FQNNGV. The CDR3 spells CASSTGTSAYNVQFL. In nucleotides, the CDR3 is TGTGCCAGTAGCACCGGGACTAGCGCTTACAATGTGCAGTTCTTA.

This chain joins TRBV20-1 and TRBJ1-1; no clear D gene. The CDR3 sequence is 11 residues long. Germline lookup yields CDR1 DFQATT and CDR2 SNEGSKA (reference sequence). Between the trimmed V and J ends, which lost 6 bases and 3 bases, there was a span of 8 bases. CDR3 protein: CSAWVHTEAFF. In DNA form, the CDR3 reads TGCAGTGCATGGGTGCACACTGAAGCTTTCTTT.

The chain links TRBV5-1 to TRBJ1-1, with 7 positions matching TRBD1. Germline CDR1 SGHRS, CDR2 YFSETQ. This CDR3 contains 17 residues. V trimming: 7 bases; J trimming: 0 bases; junction bases outside the gene matches: 15. The CDR3, as DNA: TGCGCCAGCCGCCAAGCCGGGACAGCCCTAATGAACACTGAAGCTTTCTTT. Translation: CASRQAGTALMNTEAFF.

Comments on this clonotype: A much larger clonotype is one base distant, so this may be a read error. The rearrangement links TRBV6-1 to TRBJ2-7; 7 nucleotides match TRBD2. The V segment lost 1 base and the J segment 7 bases; nucleotides outside the gene matches: 10. Germline CDR1 is MNHNS and CDR2 is SASEGT. The CDR3 contains 15 residues. Here the CDR3 DNA reads TGTGCCAGCAGTGAAGACGGCGGAACGGGGGGAGAGCAGTACTTC. Amino acids: CASSEDGGTGGEQYF.

As for this clonotype: With a much larger clone just one base away, this may be a read error. CDR3 sequence: CSVNRQVAETQYF. The CDR3 DNA reads TGCAGTGTAAATCGACAGGTAGCAGAGACCCAGTACTTC. The V gene is TRBV20-1, the J gene TRBJ2-5, with D maybe TRBD1 (6 bases). The V end was cut by 7 bases, the J end by 4 bases, with 16 bases between. Germline V lookup: CDR1 DFQATT, CDR2 SNEGSKA (reference sequence). The CDR3 has 13 amino acids.

Remarks on this clonotype: Compared with germline, one end of the junction differs, possibly owing to a read error. The V call is TRBV11-2, the J call TRBJ1-3; D unresolved. The CDR3 loop spans 14 amino acids. Germline V gives CDR1 SGHAT, CDR2 FQNNGV. The CDR3 region has the DNA TGTGCCAGCAGCTTTGATCGAACGGGAAACACCATTTATTTT. Protein product: CASSFDRTGNTIYF.

The V call is TRBV16, the J call TRBJ1-4, with D unclear. This CDR3 region has 15 residues. Per germline, CDR1 KGHSY and CDR2 FQNENV. V lost 0 bases, J lost 8 bases, and 13 bases lay in between. The CDR3 region is CASSQSGGSEEKLFF. The CDR3 nucleotides are TGTGCCAGCAGCCAATCTGGAGGGTCTGAGGAAAAACTGTTTTTT.

The chain is built from TRBV29-1 and TRBJ2-7, with TRBD1 matching over 9 bases. The germline V gene has CDR1 SQVTM and CDR2 ANQGSEA. The CDR3 totals 13 residues. DNA for the CDR3: TGCAGTGTCGAGGGGACAGGGCACTACGAGCAGTACTTC. It encodes CSVEGTGHYEQYF.

As regards this clonotype: A read error may be the cause here, since a much bigger clone is one base away. V gene TRBV6-5 combines with J gene TRBJ1-2; tentatively, D is TRBD1 (6 bases). Germline CDR1 and CDR2: MNHEY and SVGAGI. The V and J ends lost 5 bases and 10 bases respectively, with 20 bases between them. The CDR3 has 14 amino acids. The CDR3 DNA is TGTGCCAGCAGTCTTATAACAGGGACGGATGACTACACCTTC. It encodes CASSLITGTDDYTF.

Remarks on this clonotype: A much more abundant neighbour one base away suggests this may be a read error. The chain couples TRBV7-3 to TRBJ2-7; perhaps TRBD2 as D (6 bases). CDR1 and CDR2 (germline): SGHTA, FQGTGA. The CDR3 totals 15 residues. The CDR3 DNA is TGTGCCAGCAACTTAACCGGGAGCCTCGTCTACGAGCAGTACTTC. Translation: CASNLTGSLVYEQYF.

For this clonotype: Given a much more abundant clone one base away, this may be a read error. The chain recombines TRBV6-1 with TRBJ2-6; D may be TRBD1 (5 bases). CDR3 length: 15 residues. The ends were cut back, 4 bases at V and 0 bases at J, with 7 bases in the middle. Germline assignment: CDR1 MNHNS and CDR2 SASEGT. CDR3 region: CASSGGHSGANVLTF. The CDR3 nucleotides read TGTGCCAGCAGTGGAGGACACTCTGGGGCCAACGTCCTGACTTTC.

This clonotype was observed at least ten times. The gene calls are TRBV12-3 or TRBV12-4 and TRBJ1-6; D is unresolved. Trimming shortened V by 1 base and J by 10 bases, and 5 bases separated the two germline ends. The CDR3 is made up of 12 amino acids. CDR3 protein: CASSLEGSPLHF. Here the CDR3 DNA reads TGTGCCAGCAGTTTAGAGGGATCACCCCTCCACTTT.

This clonotype has ten or more counts. The V and J genes are TRBV20-1 and TRBJ2-1, with 11 bases aligning to TRBD2. The CDR3 spans 19 residues. After removal of 0 bases from V and 4 bases from J, the junction contained 14 bases not matched to a gene. Germline V lookup: CDR1 DFQATT, CDR2 SNEGSKA (reference sequence). The CDR3 nucleotides read TGCAGTGCTAGAGATACCACTAGCGGGGGCCCCTCTTTATACAATGAGCAGTTCTTC. It translates to CSARDTTSGGPSLYNEQFF.

Details on this clonotype: A much larger clone differs from this one at a single base, so this may be a read error. No conserved phenylalanine or tryptophan ends this CDR3, so it is likely a read error. The chain recombines TRBV20-1 with TRBJ2-5; D remains ambiguous. Germline V gene data show CDR1 as DFQATT and CDR2 as SNEGSKA (reference sequence). CDR3 size: 13 residues. The V gene lost 8 bases and the J gene lost 1 base, with 14 bases spanning the gap. CDR3 amino acids: CSSKGPSQETQYL. The DNA of the CDR3 is TGCAGTTCAAAAGGACCGAGCCAAGAGACCCAGTACTTA.

This clonotype was seen at least ten times. J is TRBJ2-1 and V is TRBV20-1, with D tentatively TRBD1 or TRBD2 (6 bases each). Germline lookup yields CDR1 DFQATT and CDR2 SNEGSKA (reference sequence). The ends were cut back, 6 bases at V and 0 bases at J, with 12 bases in the middle. The CDR3 totals 14 residues. The CDR3 DNA is TGCAGTGCCGGGGGCCTTAGCTCCTACAATGAGCAGTTCTTC. Amino acids: CSAGGLSSYNEQFF.